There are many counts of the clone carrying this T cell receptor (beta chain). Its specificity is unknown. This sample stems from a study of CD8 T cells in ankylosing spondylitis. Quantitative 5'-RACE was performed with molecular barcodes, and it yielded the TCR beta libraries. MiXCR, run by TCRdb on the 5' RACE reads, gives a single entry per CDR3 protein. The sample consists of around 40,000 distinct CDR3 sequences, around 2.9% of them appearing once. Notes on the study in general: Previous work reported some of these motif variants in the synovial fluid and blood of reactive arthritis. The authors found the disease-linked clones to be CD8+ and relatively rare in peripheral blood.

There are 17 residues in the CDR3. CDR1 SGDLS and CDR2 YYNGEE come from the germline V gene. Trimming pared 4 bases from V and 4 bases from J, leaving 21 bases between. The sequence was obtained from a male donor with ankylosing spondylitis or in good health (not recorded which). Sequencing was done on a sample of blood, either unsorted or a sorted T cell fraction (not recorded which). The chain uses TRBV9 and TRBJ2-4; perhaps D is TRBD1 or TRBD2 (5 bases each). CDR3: CASSLSSGPGKKNIQYF. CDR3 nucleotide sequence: TGTGCCAGCAGCCTATCGTCGGGGCCGGGAAAAAAAAACATTCAGTACTTC.